This T cell receptor beta chain was retrieved from a study of blood T cells in healthy people across ages. From germline, CDR1 is MNHEY and CDR2 SMNVEV (reference sequence). The CDR3 is made up of 12 amino acids. Healthy Caucasians from Russia aged about 6 to 90 served as donors. A second PCR of about 6 to 12 cycles used a sample-barcoded 5' primer and a J-beta primer mix. TCRdb reprocessed the 5' RACE reads via MiXCR and lists one record per CDR3 protein. The sample includes 850,000 to 1,000,000 distinct CDR3 sequences, around 54% of them seen just once. The table lists this clonotype with a few counts.

Sequences were obtained from blood. The receptor was isolated from a woman in her sixties or seventies in good health. This chain uses TRBV27 with TRBJ2-7, with 8 bases identical to TRBD1. The DNA end favors TRBJ2-5, so the J call may be wrong. The CDR3 loop is CATQGQAETQYF. The CDR3 nucleotides are TGTGCCACTCAGGGACAGGCGGAGACCCAGTACTTC.